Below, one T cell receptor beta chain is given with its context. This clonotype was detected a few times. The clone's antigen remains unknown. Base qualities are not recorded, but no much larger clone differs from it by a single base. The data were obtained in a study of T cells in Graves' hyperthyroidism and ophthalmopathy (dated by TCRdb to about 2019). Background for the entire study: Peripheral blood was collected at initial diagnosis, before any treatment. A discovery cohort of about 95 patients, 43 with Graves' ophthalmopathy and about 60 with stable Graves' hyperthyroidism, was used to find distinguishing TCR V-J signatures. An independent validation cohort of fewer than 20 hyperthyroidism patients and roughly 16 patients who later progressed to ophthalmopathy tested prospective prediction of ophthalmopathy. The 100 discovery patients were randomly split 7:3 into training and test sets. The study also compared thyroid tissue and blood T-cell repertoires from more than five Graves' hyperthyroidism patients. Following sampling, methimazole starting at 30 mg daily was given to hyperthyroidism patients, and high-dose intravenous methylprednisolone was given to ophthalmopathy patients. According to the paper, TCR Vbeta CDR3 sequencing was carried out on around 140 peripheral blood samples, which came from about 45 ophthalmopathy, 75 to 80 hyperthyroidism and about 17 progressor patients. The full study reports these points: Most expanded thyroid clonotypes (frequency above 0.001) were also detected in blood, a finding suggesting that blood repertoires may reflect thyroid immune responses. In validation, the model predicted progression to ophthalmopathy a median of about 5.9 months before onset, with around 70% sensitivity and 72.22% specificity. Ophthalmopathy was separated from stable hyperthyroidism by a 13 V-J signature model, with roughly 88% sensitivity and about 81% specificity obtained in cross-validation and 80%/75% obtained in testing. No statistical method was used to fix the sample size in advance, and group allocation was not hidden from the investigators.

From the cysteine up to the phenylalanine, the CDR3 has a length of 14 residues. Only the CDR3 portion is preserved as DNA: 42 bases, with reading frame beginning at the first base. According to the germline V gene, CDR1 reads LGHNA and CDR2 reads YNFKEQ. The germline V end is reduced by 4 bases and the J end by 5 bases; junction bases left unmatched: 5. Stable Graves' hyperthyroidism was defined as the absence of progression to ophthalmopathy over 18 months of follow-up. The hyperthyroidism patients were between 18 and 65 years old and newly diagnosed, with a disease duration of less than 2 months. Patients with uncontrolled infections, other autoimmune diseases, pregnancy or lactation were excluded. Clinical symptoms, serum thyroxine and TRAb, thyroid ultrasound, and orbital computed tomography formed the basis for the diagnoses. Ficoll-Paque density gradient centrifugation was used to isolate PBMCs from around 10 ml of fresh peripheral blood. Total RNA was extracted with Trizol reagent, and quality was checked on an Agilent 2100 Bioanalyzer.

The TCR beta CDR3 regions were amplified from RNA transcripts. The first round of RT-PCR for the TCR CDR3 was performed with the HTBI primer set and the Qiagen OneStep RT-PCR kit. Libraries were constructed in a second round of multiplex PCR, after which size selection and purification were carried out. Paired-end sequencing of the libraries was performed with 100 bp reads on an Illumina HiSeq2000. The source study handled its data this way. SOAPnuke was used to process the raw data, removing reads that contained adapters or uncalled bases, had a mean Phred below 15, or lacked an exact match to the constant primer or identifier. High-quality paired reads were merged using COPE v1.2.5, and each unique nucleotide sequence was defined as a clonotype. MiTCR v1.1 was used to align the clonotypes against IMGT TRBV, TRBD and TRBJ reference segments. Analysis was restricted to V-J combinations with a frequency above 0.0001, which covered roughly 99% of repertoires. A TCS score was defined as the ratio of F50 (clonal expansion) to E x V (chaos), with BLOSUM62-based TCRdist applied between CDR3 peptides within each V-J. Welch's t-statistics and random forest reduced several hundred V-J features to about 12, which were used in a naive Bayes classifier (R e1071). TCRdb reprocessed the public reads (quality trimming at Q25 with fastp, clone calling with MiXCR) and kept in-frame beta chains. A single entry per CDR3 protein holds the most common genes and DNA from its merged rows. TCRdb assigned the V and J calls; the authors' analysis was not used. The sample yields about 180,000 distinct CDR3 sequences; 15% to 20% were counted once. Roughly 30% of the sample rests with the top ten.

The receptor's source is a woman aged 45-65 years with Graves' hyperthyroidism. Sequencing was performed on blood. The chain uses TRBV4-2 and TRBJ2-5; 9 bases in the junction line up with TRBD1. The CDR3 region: CASSLSQGAETQYF. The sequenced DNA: TGTGCCAGCAGCCTATCACAGGGGGCCGAGACCCAGTACTTC.